A selection of T cell receptor beta chains follows, all from one sample in a study of beta chain features in type 1 diabetes. Assay used: immunoSEQ multiplex PCR; TCRdb lists only in-frame clones, some missing. The sample has approximately 600,000 clones, under 15% seen once. Material: naive CD4+ T cells from blood. These receptors were taken from a man under 40 with type 1 diabetes. Both conserved end residues are part of each CDR3.

v_call: TRBV4-3
cdr3_aa: CASSQATSHYEQYF

v_call: TRBV4-1
cdr3_aa: CASSQDRGTVFGNEQFF

v_call: TRBV7-3
cdr3_aa: CASSSTGYNEQFF

v_call: TRBV5-1
cdr3_aa: CASSFALQETQYF

v_call: TRBV7-2
cdr3_aa: CASSLERGSYNEQFF

v_call: TRBV5-1
cdr3_aa: CASSGEETQYF

v_call: TRBV2
cdr3_aa: CASSDGQGNTEAFF

v_call: TRBV6-6
cdr3_aa: CASQSVHVAYEQYF

v_call: TRBV19
cdr3_aa: CASSRQALREQYF

v_call: TRBV28
cdr3_aa: CASRSGLAGGKEQFF

v_call: TRBV7-9
cdr3_aa: CASSLIQDSNYGYTF

v_call: TRBV9
cdr3_aa: CASSGQGPGGYGYTF

v_call: TRBV7-3
cdr3_aa: CASSPVANTEAFF

v_call: TRBV27
cdr3_aa: CASMPRRVFTDTQYF

v_call: TRBV20-1
cdr3_aa: CSARSGNTIYF